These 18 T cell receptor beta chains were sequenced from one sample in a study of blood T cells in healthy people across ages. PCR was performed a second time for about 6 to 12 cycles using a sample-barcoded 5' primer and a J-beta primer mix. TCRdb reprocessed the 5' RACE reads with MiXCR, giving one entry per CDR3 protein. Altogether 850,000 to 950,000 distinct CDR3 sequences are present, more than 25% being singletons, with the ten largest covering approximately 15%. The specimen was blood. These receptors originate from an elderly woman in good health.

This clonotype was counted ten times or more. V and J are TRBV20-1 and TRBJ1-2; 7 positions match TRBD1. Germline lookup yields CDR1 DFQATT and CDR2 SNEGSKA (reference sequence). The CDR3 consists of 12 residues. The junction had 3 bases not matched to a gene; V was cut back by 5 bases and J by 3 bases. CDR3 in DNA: TGCAGTGCTTGGGACAGTGACTATGGCTACACCTTC. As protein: CSAWDSDYGYTF.

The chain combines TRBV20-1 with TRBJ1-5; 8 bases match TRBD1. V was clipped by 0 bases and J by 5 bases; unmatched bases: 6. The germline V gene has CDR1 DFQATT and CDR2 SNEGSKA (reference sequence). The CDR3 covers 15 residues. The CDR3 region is CSAREATGAYQPQHF. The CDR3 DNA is TGCAGTGCTAGAGAGGCGACAGGGGCTTATCAGCCCCAGCATTTT.

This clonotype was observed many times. CDR3 region: CASSFRGLAGSYNEQFF. The CDR3 coding sequence is TGTGCCAGCAGCTTTCGCGGACTAGCGGGGTCCTACAATGAGCAGTTCTTC. The J gene is TRBJ2-1, the V gene TRBV6-1; 12 bases agree with TRBD2. With V trimmed by 6 bases and J by 1 base, 7 bases remained unmatched. CDR1 and CDR2 (germline): MNHNS, SASEGT. The CDR3 has 17 amino acids.

CDR3 in amino acids: CASSMTDYGYTF. CDR3 nucleotides: TGTGCCAGCAGTATGACGGACTATGGCTACACCTTC. The chain carries TRBV12-3 or TRBV12-4 and TRBJ1-2; D is undetermined. With 5 bases removed from V and 3 bases from J, the gap between germline ends came to 7 bases. CDR3 length: 12 residues.

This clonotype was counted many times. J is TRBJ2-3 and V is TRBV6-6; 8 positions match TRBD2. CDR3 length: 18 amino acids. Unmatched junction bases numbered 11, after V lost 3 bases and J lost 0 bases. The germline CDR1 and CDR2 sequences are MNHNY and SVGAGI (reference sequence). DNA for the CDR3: TGTGCCAGCAGTTATCGAAGTAGCGGGGTCACTAGCACAGATACGCAGTATTTT. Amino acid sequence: CASSYRSSGVTSTDTQYF.

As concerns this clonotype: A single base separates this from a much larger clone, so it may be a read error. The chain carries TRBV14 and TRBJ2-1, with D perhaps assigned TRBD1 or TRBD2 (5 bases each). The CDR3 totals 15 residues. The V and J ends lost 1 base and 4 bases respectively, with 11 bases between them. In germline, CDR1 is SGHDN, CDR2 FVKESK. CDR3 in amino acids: CASSQGGIRYNEQFF. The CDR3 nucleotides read TGTGCCAGCAGCCAAGGGGGGATTCGGTACAATGAGCAGTTCTTC. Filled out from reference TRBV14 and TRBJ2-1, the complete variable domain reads EAGVTQFPSHSVIEKGQTVTLRCDPISGHDNLYWYRRVMGKEIKFLLHFVKESKQDESGMPNNRFLAERTGGTYSTLKVQPAELEDSGVYFCASSQGGIRYNEQFFGPGTRLTVL.

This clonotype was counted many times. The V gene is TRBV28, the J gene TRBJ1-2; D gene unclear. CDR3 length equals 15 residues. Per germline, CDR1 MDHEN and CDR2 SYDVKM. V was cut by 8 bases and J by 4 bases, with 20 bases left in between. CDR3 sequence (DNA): TGTGCCAGCTACGCCCACGGAATCCCCCTCTATGGCTACACCTTC. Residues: CASYAHGIPLYGYTF.

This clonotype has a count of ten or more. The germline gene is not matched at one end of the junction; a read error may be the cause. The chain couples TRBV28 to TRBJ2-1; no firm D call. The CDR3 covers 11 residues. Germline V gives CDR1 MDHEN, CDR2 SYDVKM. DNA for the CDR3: TGCGCCAGCAGCTTCTTAGGGGAGCAGTTCTTC. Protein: CASSFLGEQFF. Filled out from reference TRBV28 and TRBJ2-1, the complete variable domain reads DVKVTQSSRYLVKRTGEKVFLECVQDMDHENMFWYRQDPGLGLRLIYFSYDVKMKEKGDIPEGYSVSREKKERFSLILESASTNQTSMYLCASSFLGEQFFGPGTRLTVL.

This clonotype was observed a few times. The chain's CDR3 is CASSQVGGAYGYTF. DNA of the CDR3: TGTGCCAGCAGCCAAGTTGGAGGGGCCTATGGCTACACCTTC. V and J are TRBV14 and TRBJ1-2, with D perhaps TRBD1 (5 bases). Germline loops: CDR1 SGHDN, CDR2 FVKESK. V dropped 1 base and J dropped 4 bases, with 10 bases sitting between them. This CDR3 spans 14 amino acids.

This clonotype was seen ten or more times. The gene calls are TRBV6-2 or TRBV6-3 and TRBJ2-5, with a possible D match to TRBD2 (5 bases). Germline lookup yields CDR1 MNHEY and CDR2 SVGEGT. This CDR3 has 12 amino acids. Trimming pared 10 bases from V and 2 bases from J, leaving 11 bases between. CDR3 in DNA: TGTGCCACCCTAAGCGGACAAGAGACCCAGTACTTC. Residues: CATLSGQETQYF.

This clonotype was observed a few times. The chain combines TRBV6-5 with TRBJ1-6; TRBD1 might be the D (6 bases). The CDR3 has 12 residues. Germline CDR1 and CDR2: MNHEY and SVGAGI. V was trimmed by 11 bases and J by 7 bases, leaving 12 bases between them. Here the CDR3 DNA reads TGTGCCGCACTAACAGGGAATTCACCCCTCCACTTT. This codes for CAALTGNSPLHF.

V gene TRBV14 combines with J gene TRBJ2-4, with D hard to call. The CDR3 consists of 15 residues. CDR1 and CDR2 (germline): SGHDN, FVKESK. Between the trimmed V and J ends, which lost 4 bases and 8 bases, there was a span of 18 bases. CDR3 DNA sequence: TGTGCCAGCAGCCCCGGCCTCTACGATGGGGACATTCAGTACTTC. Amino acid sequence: CASSPGLYDGDIQYF.

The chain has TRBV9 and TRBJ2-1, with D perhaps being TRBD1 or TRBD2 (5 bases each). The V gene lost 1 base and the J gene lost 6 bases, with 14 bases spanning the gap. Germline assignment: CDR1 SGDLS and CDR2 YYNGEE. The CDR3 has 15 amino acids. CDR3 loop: CASSVNPGTPNEQFF. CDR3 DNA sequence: TGTGCCAGCAGCGTAAACCCCGGGACGCCCAATGAGCAGTTCTTC. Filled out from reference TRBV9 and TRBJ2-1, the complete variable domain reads DSGVTQTPKHLITATGQRVTLRCSPRSGDLSVYWYQQSLDQGLQFLIQYYNGEERAKGNILERFSAQQFPDLHSELNLSSLELGDSALYFCASSVNPGTPNEQFFGPGTRLTVL.

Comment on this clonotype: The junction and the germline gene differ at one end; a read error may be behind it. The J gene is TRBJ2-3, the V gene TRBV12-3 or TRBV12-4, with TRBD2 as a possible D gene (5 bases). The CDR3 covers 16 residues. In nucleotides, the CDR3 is TGTGCCAGCAGTTTAATGCCACGGGGTAGCTCAGATACGGAGTATTTT. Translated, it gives CASSLMPRGSSDTEYF.

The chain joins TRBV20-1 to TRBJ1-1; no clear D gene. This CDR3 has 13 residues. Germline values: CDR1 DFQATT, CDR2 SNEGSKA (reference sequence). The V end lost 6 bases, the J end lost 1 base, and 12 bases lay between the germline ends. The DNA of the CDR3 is TGCAGTGCCATATGGTCGGCGAACACTGAAGCTTTCTTT. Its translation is CSAIWSANTEAFF.

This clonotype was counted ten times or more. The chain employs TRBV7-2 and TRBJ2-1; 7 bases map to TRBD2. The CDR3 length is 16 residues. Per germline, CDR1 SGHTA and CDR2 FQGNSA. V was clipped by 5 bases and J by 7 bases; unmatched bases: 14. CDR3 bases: TGTGCCAGCAGCATCGGACTTCAAGCGGGGAGGAATGAGCAGTTCTTC. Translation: CASSIGLQAGRNEQFF. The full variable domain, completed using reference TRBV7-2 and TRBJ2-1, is GAGVSQSPSNKVTEKGKDVELRCDPISGHTALYWYRQSLGQGLEFLIYFQGNSAPDKSGLPSDRFSAERTGGSVSTLTIQRTQQEDSAVYLCASSIGLQAGRNEQFFGPGTRLTVL.

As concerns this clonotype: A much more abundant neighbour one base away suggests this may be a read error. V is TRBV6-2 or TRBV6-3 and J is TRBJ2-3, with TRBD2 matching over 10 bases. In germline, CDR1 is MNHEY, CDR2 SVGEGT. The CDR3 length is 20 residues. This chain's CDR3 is CASGYSVLAGSRQRAGRQYF. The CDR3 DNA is TGTGCCAGCGGTTACTCGGTACTAGCGGGGAGCCGGCAGAGGGCTGGCCGGCAGTATTTT.

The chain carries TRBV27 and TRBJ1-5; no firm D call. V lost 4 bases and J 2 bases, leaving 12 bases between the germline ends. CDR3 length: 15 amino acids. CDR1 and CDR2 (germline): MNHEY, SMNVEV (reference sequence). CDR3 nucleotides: TGTGCCAGCAGTTCATCCGGGTTCGGCAATCAGCCCCAGCATTTT. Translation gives CASSSSGFGNQPQHF.